A single sample is the source of the 8 T cell receptor beta chains below, sequenced in a study of blood T cell repertoires in COVID-19 (dated by TCRdb to 2020 to 2022). Libraries came from the immunoSEQ multiplex PCR assay. TCRdb obtained this table from immuneACCESS and retained in-frame rearrangements with V and J assigned. These tables miss some clones; where compared with another copy, unresolved V genes account for less than half of the shortfall, and the remainder is unexplained. Counted in this sample were about 390,000 clones; approximately 87% of them appeared once. The leading ten clones occupy around 9.3% of the sample. Sequencing was done on a sample of PBMCs or T cells enriched from blood (not recorded which). The receptors were gathered from a woman aged 45-60 years who had recovered from COVID-19.

The gene calls are TRBV6-5 and TRBJ1-2; D gene ambiguous. Looked up from germline, CDR1 is MNHEY and CDR2 is SVGAGI. There are 13 residues in the CDR3. Deletions cut 7 bases from V and 9 bases from J, with 18 bases between. The CDR3 nucleotides are TGTGCCAGCACACCTACCGGCGGCCTAAGCTACACCTTC. It is translated as CASTPTGGLSYTF.

The rearrangement uses TRBV27 and TRBJ2-3; 10 nucleotides align to TRBD1. V shed 8 bases, J shed 2 bases, and the junction held 4 bases outside the gene matches. This CDR3 has 14 residues. Germline lookup yields CDR1 MNHEY and CDR2 SMNVEV (reference sequence). CDR3 loop: CASGDRGNTDTQYF. CDR3 DNA sequence: TGTGCCAGCGGGGACAGGGGTAACACAGATACGCAGTATTTT.

The chain uses TRBV28 and TRBJ1-5, with no clear D. The germline V and J ends were trimmed by 6 bases and 9 bases, with 12 bases remaining between them. CDR3 length: 12 residues. Germline values: CDR1 MDHEN, CDR2 SYDVKM. The CDR3 nucleotides are TGTGCCAGCAGCATCCCCCGAGTGCCCCAGCATTTT. Amino acids: CASSIPRVPQHF.

The rearrangement uses TRBV2 and TRBJ2-2, with D tentatively TRBD2 (7 bases). V was trimmed by 8 bases and J by 0 bases, leaving 13 bases between them. Germline CDR1 SNHLY, CDR2 FYNNEI. The CDR3 is 15 residues long. CDR3 nucleotides: TGTGCCAGCTTTCGGGGGGCTGCGAACACCGGGGAGCTGTTTTTT. It yields the protein CASFRGAANTGELFF.

The rearrangement joins TRBV5-5 to TRBJ1-1, with D possibly being TRBD1 (5 bases). The CDR3 extends over 14 amino acids. Germline V CDR1 and CDR2: SGHKS, YYEKEE (reference sequence). The V and J ends lost 3 bases and 4 bases respectively, with 13 bases between them. As DNA, the CDR3 is TGTGCCAGCAGCTGGGTTCGGACAACCACTGAAGCTTTCTTT. It codes for CASSWVRTTTEAFF. The full variable domain, in which reference TRBV5-5 and TRBJ1-1 provide the parts outside the CDR3, is DAGVTQSPTHLIKTRGQQVTLRCSPISGHKSVSWYQQVLGQGPQFIFQYYEKEERGRGNFPDRFSARQFPNYSSELNVNALLLGDSALYLCASSWVRTTTEAFFGQGTRLTVV.

This clone has only a few counts. The gene calls are TRBV27 and TRBJ1-1; D perhaps matches TRBD1 (5 bases). The CDR3 is 16 amino acids. From germline, CDR1 is MNHEY and CDR2 SMNVEV (reference sequence). V lost 5 bases to trimming and J lost 0 bases, with 16 bases between them. The CDR3 loop is CASSDPLTELNTEAFF. As DNA, the CDR3 is TGTGCCAGCAGTGACCCCCTGACAGAGTTGAACACTGAAGCTTTCTTT.

This clone came up once. The genes are TRBV19 and TRBJ2-2; possible D gene TRBD2, 7 bases. The V and J ends lost 8 bases and 4 bases respectively, with 17 bases between them. The V gene's germline CDR1 is LNHDA and CDR2 SQIVND (reference sequence). This CDR3 has 15 amino acids. In nucleotides, the CDR3 is TGTGCCAGTGATGGAGGGGGGGCCCTCACCGGGGAGCTGTTTTTT. The encoded protein is CASDGGGALTGELFF.

The V gene is TRBV10-2, the J gene TRBJ1-3; D is uncertain. Germline CDR1 WSHSY, CDR2 SAAADI. The CDR3 is 19 residues long. V was cut by 6 bases and J by 0 bases, with 24 bases left in between. The CDR3 nucleotides read TGCGCCAGCAGCCCCGTCAGCTGGGAGTCGGAATACTCTGGAAACACCATATATTTT. Its translation: CASSPVSWESEYSGNTIYF.